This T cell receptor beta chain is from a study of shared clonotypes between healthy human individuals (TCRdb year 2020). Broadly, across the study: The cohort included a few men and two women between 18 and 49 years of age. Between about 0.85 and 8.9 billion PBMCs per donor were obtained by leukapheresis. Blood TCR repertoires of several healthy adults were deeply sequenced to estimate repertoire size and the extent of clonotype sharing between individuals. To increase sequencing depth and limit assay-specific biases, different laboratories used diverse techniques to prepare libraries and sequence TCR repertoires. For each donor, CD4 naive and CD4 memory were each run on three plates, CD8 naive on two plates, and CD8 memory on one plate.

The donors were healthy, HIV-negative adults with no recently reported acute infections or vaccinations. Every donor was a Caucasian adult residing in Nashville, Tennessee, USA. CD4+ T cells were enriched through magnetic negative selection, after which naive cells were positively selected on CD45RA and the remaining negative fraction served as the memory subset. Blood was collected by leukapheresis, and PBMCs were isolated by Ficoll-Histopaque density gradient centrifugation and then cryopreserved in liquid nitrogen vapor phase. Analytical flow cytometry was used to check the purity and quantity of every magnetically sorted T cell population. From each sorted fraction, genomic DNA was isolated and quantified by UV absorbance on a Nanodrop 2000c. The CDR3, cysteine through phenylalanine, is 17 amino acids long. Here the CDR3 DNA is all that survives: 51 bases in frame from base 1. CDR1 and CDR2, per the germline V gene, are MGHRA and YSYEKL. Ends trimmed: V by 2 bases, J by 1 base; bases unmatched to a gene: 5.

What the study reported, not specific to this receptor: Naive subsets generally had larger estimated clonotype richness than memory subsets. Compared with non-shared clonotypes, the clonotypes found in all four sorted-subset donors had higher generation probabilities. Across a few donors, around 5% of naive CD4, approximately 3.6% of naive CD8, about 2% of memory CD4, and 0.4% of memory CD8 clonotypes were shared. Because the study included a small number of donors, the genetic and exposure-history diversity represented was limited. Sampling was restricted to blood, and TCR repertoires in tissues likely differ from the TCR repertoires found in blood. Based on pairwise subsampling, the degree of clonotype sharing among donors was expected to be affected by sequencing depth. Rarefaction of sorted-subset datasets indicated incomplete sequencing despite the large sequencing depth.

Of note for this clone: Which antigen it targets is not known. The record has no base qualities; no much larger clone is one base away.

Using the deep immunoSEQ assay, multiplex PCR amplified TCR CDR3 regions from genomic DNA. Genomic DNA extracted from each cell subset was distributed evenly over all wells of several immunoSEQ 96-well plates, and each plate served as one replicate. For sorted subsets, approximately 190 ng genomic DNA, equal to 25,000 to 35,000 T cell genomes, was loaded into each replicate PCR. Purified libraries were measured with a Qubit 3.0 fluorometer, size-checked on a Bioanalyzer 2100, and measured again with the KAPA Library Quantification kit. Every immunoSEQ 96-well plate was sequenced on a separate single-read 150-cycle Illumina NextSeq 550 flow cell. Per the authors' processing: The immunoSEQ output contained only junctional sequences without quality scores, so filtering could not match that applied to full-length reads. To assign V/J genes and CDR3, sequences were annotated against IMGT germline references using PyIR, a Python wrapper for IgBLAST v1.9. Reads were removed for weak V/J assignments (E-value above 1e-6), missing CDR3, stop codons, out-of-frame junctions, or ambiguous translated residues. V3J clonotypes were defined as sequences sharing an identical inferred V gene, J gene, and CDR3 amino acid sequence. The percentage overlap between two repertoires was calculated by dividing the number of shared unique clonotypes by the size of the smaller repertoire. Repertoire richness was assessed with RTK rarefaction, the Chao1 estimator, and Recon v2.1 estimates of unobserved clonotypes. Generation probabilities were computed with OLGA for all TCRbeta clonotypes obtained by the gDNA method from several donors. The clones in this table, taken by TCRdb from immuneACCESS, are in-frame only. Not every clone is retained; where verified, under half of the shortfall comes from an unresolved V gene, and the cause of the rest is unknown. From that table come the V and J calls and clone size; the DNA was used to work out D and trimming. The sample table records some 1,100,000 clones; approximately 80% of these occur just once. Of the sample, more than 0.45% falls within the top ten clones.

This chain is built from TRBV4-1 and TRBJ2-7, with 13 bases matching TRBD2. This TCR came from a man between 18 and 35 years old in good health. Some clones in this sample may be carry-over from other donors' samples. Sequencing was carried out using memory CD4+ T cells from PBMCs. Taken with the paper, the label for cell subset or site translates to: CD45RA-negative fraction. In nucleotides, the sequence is TGCGCCAGCAGCCAACACGGACTAGCGGGAGATTCCTACGAGCAGTACTTC. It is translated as CASSQHGLAGDSYEQYF.